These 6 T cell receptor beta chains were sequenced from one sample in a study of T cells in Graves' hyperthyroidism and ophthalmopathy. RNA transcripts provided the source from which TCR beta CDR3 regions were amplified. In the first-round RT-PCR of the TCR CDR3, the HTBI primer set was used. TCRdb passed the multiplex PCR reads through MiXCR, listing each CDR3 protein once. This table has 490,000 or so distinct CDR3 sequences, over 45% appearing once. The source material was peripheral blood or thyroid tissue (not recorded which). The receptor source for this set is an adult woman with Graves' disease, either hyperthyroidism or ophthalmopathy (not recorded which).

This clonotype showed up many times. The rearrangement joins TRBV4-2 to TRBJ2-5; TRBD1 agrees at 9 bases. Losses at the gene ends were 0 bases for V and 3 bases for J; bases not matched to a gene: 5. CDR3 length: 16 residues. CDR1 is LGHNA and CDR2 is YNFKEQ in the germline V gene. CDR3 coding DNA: TGTGCCAGCAGCCAAGAATTAGACAGGGGGGAAGAGACCCAGTACTTC. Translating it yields CASSQELDRGEETQYF.

In DNA form, the CDR3 reads TGCAGTGCTAGACCCCTTGGTTTATCTATGGGTTCACCCCTCCACTTT. Translated, it gives CSARPLGLSMGSPLHF. V usage is TRBV20-1 and J usage is TRBJ1-6; the D is unclear. Deletions cut 2 bases from V and 9 bases from J, with 20 bases between. The CDR3 contains 16 residues. Germline V lookup: CDR1 DFQATT, CDR2 SNEGSKA (reference sequence).

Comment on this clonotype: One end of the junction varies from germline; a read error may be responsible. As DNA, the CDR3 is TGTGCTAGCAGCCCCGTTCTTCCGGGAGCGGGAGGGGGGACCCAGTACTTC. It is translated as CASSPVLPGAGGGTQYF. The V gene is TRBV7-7, the J gene TRBJ2-3, with 10 bases matching TRBD2. The J call is in doubt because the DNA end fits TRBJ2-5 better. Per germline, CDR1 SSHAT and CDR2 FNYEAQ (reference sequence). The CDR3 is made up of 17 amino acids.

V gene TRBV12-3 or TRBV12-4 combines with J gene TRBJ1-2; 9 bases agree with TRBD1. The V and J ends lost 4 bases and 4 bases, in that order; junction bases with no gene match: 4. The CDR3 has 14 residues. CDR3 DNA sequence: TGTGCCAGCAGTTGGGGACAGGGAGGCTATGGCTACACCTTC. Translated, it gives CASSWGQGGYGYTF.

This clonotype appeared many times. CDR3 bases: TGTGCCAGCAGCTTAATGGGGTTTGAAGCTTTCTTT. Protein product: CASSLMGFEAFF. The chain carries TRBV7-9 and TRBJ1-1; D not certain. The V end was cut by 2 bases, the J end by 7 bases, with 8 bases between. The CDR3 is made up of 12 amino acids. Looked up from germline, CDR1 is SEHNR and CDR2 is FQNEAQ (reference sequence).

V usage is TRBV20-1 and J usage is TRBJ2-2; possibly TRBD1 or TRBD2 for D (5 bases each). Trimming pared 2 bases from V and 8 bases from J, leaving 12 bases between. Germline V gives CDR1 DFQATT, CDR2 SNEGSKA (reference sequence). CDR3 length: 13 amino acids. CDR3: CSARLGAAGELFF. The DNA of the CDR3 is TGCAGTGCTAGACTCGGGGCTGCGGGGGAGCTGTTTTTT.